A selection of T cell receptor beta chains follows, all from one sample in a study of T cells expressing NK-cell markers. Each CDR3 protein gets one entry in TCRdb, which reprocessed the 5' RACE reads and gives no DNA. The listing contains more than 400,000 distinct CDR3 sequences. What was sequenced was blood T cells: a sorted CD56 or NKG2C T cell subset, CD4+ or CD8+ T cells, or bulk PBMC T cells (not recorded which). Every receptor here comes from a woman between 18 and 69 years old in good health. The CDR3 runs from the conserved cysteine through the conserved F or W. Each record gives: CDR3 protein, J gene, V gene, CDR3 length.

CASSPSPHNEQFF | TRBJ2-1 | TRBV5-1 | 13
CASSNGGNTEAFF | TRBJ1-1 | TRBV7-2 | 13
CASSVATAGGDEQFF | TRBJ2-1 | TRBV9 | 15
CASSLTSGKGYIQYF | TRBJ2-4 | TRBV6-5 | 15
CASSSDRRGHNEQFF | TRBJ2-1 | TRBV6-2/TRBV6-3 | 15
CASSPGQGLNSNQPQHF | TRBJ1-5 | TRBV7-2 | 17
CSVDGPAATTYNEQFF | TRBJ2-1 | TRBV29-1 | 16
CSAARRGPYNEQFF | TRBJ2-1 | TRBV20-1 | 14
CASSGTSGSLETQYF | TRBJ2-5 | TRBV5-1 | 15
CSASNKADTSTDTQYF | TRBJ2-3 | TRBV20-1 | 16
CASSELGLAYQETQYF | TRBJ2-5 | TRBV25-1 | 16
CASSPPRFPSPLHF | TRBJ1-6 | TRBV7-9 | 14
CSATDPDNEQFF | TRBJ2-1 | TRBV20-1 | 12
CSAPLGKGANTDTQYF | TRBJ2-3 | TRBV20-1 | 16
CASRVGQGPYNEQFF | TRBJ2-1 | TRBV2 | 15
CASSSRLGPYNEQFF | TRBJ2-1 | TRBV7-9 | 15
CASTRTSKVDTQYF | TRBJ2-3 | TRBV12-3/TRBV12-4 | 14
CASSPPGWEAFF | TRBJ1-1 | TRBV12-3/TRBV12-4 | 12
CTNRVARPDTQYF | TRBJ2-3 | TRBV29-1 | 13
CASGLAGFTGELFF | TRBJ2-2 | TRBV9 | 14
CASSPSGLDYGYTF | TRBJ1-2 | TRBV18 | 14
CASRQGPTTNEKLFF | TRBJ1-4 | TRBV2 | 15
CASSRSQWGQPQHF | TRBJ1-5 | TRBV4-1 | 14
CASSSPRYNEQFF | TRBJ2-1 | TRBV11-2 | 13
CASSIDLWAGELFF | TRBJ2-2 | TRBV19 | 14
CASTSTAGGNTEAFF | TRBJ1-1 | TRBV6-1 | 15
CASSPNRGRSPLHF | TRBJ1-6 | TRBV18 | 14
CAGGTVNTGELFF | TRBJ2-2 | TRBV10-3 | 13
CASSWTGRTYEQYF | TRBJ2-7 | TRBV12-3/TRBV12-4 | 14
CASSFYTGTSGGNEQFF | TRBJ2-1 | TRBV7-9 | 17
CASSSGSSTDTQYF | TRBJ2-3 | TRBV7-8 | 14
CASTSGGGDTDTQYF | TRBJ2-3 | TRBV28 | 15
CASSMGGLSYEQYF | TRBJ2-7 | TRBV19 | 14
CASSRGAFEGGQPQHF | TRBJ1-5 | TRBV6-1 | 16
CAIRTDSNQPQHF | TRBJ1-5 | TRBV10-3 | 13
CASSFGGRAPYEQYF | TRBJ2-7 | TRBV7-9 | 15
CSAERRDTRLAQNYGYTF | TRBJ1-2 | TRBV20-1 | 18
CASSLSHPGTDTQYF | TRBJ2-3 | TRBV18 | 15
CASSYAGDHSNQPQHF | TRBJ1-5 | TRBV6-5 | 16
CASSLDVLAGVPFYEQYF | TRBJ2-7 | TRBV5-6 | 18
CASSKVYQPQHF | TRBJ1-5 | TRBV21-1 | 12
CASSEILGTSGRYEQYF | TRBJ2-7 | TRBV6-1 | 17
CSGRRGAETQYF | TRBJ2-5 | TRBV29-1 | 12
CSASLANYNEQFF | TRBJ2-1 | TRBV20-1 | 13
CASSRASTDTQYF | TRBJ2-3 | TRBV18 | 13
CASRKGQFEAFF | TRBJ1-1 | TRBV6-2/TRBV6-3 | 12
CASSFVVSGRYNEQFF | TRBJ2-1 | TRBV7-2 | 16
CASSFSGGRNIQYF | TRBJ2-4 | TRBV7-2 | 14
CASSVVEGRGGGNTEAFF | TRBJ1-1 | TRBV9 | 18
CASSLGPRGNQPQHF | TRBJ1-5 | TRBV7-6 | 15
CASSYLATGELFF | TRBJ2-2 | TRBV6-5 | 13